The 26 T cell receptor beta chains given below trace back to one sample, sequenced in a study of long-term antiretroviral therapy in people with HIV. The immunoSEQ assay was v3.0, run at survey level. Assay: immunoSEQ multiplex PCR; the TCRdb copy retains only in-frame clones and omits some. The sample consists of 30,000 to 35,000 clones, 97% of them appearing once. The sequenced sample was unsorted PBMCs, obtained 6.9 years after starting antiretroviral therapy. The receptors were sampled from a man aged 30 to 45 with HIV.

The J gene is TRBJ1-2, the V gene TRBV6-1, with unresolved D. Deletions cut 7 bases from V and 4 bases from J, with 13 bases between. This CDR3 is 13 amino acids long. CDR1 and CDR2 from the germline V gene are MNHNS and SASEGT. The CDR3 reads CASKTPGSYGYTF. CDR3 nucleotide sequence: TGTGCCAGCAAAACCCCAGGAAGCTATGGCTACACCTTC.

CDR3 coding DNA: TGTGCCAGCAGTGCTTTGACAGGGGGTCGCCGGGAGACCCAGTACTTC. Translating it yields CASSALTGGRRETQYF. This sequence joins TRBV6-1 and TRBJ2-5; 9 bases fit TRBD1. This CDR3 is built from 16 residues. After removal of 4 bases from V and 5 bases from J, the junction contained 11 bases not matched to a gene. The germline CDR1 and CDR2 sequences are MNHNS and SASEGT.

V is TRBV18 and J is TRBJ1-5, with 12 bases aligning to TRBD1. This CDR3 contains 18 residues. Germline V gene sequence: CDR1 KGHSH, CDR2 LQKENI. The J segment lost 0 bases and the V segment lost 9 bases, leaving 12 bases of the junction unmatched. The CDR3 DNA sequence: TGTGCCAGTCCTGGGGGACAGGGGGCCCGGGGTAGCAATCAGCCCCAGCATTTT. Amino acid sequence: CASPGGQGARGSNQPQHF.

The chain combines TRBV29-1 with TRBJ1-1, with D possibly matching TRBD1 (5 bases). The V and J ends lost 4 bases and 2 bases respectively, with 11 bases between them. The length of the CDR3 is 13 residues. Germline V gives CDR1 SQVTM, CDR2 ANQGSEA. CDR3 sequence: CSVVGGGNTEAFF. The CDR3, as DNA: TGCAGCGTTGTTGGCGGGGGAAACACTGAAGCTTTCTTT.

The rearrangement joins TRBV5-1 to TRBJ2-7, with D possibly TRBD1 on 8 matching bases. Germline V gene lookup returns CDR1 SGHRS and CDR2 YFSETQ. Trimming stripped 5 bases from V and 6 bases from J, with 18 bases between. The length of the CDR3 is 14 residues. The CDR3 sequence: CASSYTGGGFEQYF. The CDR3 DNA reads as TGCGCCAGCAGTTACACAGGGGGGGGTTTCGAGCAGTACTTC.

The chain combines TRBV21-1 with TRBJ1-2; the table's D call, TRBD1, was not checked against the DNA. TRBV21-1 is a recognized pseudogene. The CDR3 is made up of 14 amino acids. The CDR3 is CASSGRGQKYGYTF. CDR3 DNA sequence: TGTGCCAGCAGCGGCCGGGGACAGAAATATGGCTACACCTTC.

The chain joins TRBV7-2 to TRBJ2-1, with TRBD2 matching 9 bases. CDR1 and CDR2 (germline): SGHTA, FQGNSA. The V and J ends lost 5 bases and 1 base, in that order; junction bases with no gene match: 6. The CDR3 is 16 amino acids. The CDR3 region is CASSRSGSQSYNEQFF. For the CDR3, the DNA is TGTGCCAGCAGCCGTAGCGGGAGCCAATCCTACAATGAGCAGTTCTTC.

V and J are TRBV10-2 and TRBJ2-2; TRBD2 matches at 7 bases. The CDR3 spans 18 residues. Germline lookup yields CDR1 WSHSY and CDR2 SAAADI. With 10 bases clipped from V and 0 bases from J, the junction kept 17 bases outside the gene matches. CDR3: CATTPQGGRSANTGELFF. The CDR3 DNA sequence: TGCGCCACCACCCCCCAGGGAGGGAGATCAGCGAACACCGGGGAGCTGTTTTTT.

This clone was observed a single time. The chain links TRBV11-2 to TRBJ2-7; TRBD1 matches at 7 bases. V lost 5 bases, J lost 3 bases, and 4 bases stayed unmatched. Germline V gives CDR1 SGHAT, CDR2 FQNNGV. This CDR3 has 13 amino acids. The CDR3 bases are TGTGCCAGCAGCCCGGGACAGATCTACGAGCAGTACTTC. This codes for CASSPGQIYEQYF.

The rearrangement uses TRBV5-4 and TRBJ2-7; TRBD1 agrees at 7 bases. CDR1 SGHNT and CDR2 YYREEE come from the germline V gene (reference sequence). This CDR3 comprises 14 residues. V gave up 4 bases and J gave up 5 bases; unmatched junction bases: 9. The CDR3 DNA follows: TGTGCCAGCAGCCACAGGACAGGTCGGGACGAGCAGTACTTC. This codes for CASSHRTGRDEQYF.

For the CDR3, the DNA is TGTGCCAGTATAGACAGATCGAACACTGAAGCTTTCTTT. The encoded protein is CASIDRSNTEAFF. The chain links TRBV19 to TRBJ1-1, with D possibly matching TRBD1 (5 bases). This CDR3 is 13 amino acids long. Germline CDR1 is LNHDA and CDR2 is SQIVND (reference sequence). V was clipped by 7 bases and J by 1 base, with 10 bases between them.

J is TRBJ2-7 and V is TRBV27; 14 nucleotides line up with TRBD2. V shed 9 bases and J 2 bases; nucleotides not matched to a gene: 6. The germline V gene has CDR1 MNHEY and CDR2 SMNVEV (reference sequence). CDR3 size: 15 residues. The CDR3 is CASTGTSGGTYEQYF. The CDR3 nucleotides read TGTGCCAGTACTGGGACTAGCGGGGGTACCTACGAGCAGTACTTC.

J is TRBJ2-7 and V is TRBV7-2; no clear D. From germline, CDR1 is SGHTA and CDR2 FQGNSA. The CDR3 consists of 12 residues. V was cut by 2 bases and J by 3 bases, with 5 bases left in between. The CDR3: CASSLPSYEQYF. In nucleotides, the CDR3 is TGTGCCAGCAGCTTACCCAGCTACGAGCAGTACTTC.

The genes are TRBV7-8 and TRBJ1-1, with a tentative D call TRBD1 (6 bases). Germline V CDR1 and CDR2: SGHVS, FQNEAQ. CDR3 length equals 14 residues. The V and J ends lost 2 bases and 4 bases respectively, with 11 bases between them. The CDR3 loop is CASSLLQGTTEAFF. Written as DNA, the CDR3 is TGTGCCAGCAGCTTACTACAGGGTACCACTGAAGCTTTCTTT.

The rearrangement uses TRBV5-1 and TRBJ1-2, with D perhaps TRBD1 (5 bases). Germline V gene lookup returns CDR1 SGHRS and CDR2 YFSETQ. CDR3 length: 14 residues. Trimming cost V 0 bases and J 8 bases, with 14 bases left between them. The CDR3 bases are TGCGCCAGCAGCTTGGCAGGCCGGCAGGGCGGCTACACCTTC. Its protein product is CASSLAGRQGGYTF.

The chain recombines TRBV25-1 with TRBJ2-2; tentatively, D is TRBD1 (5 bases). The V end lost 8 bases, the J end lost 6 bases, and 22 bases lay between the germline ends. CDR1 and CDR2 from the germline V gene are MGHDK and SYGVNS. This CDR3 has 16 amino acids. This chain's CDR3 is CASSSPRQKVSGELFF. CDR3 nucleotides: TGTGCCAGCTCCTCTCCGAGACAGAAGGTCTCCGGGGAGCTGTTTTTT.

The chain carries TRBV5-5 and TRBJ1-1; D gene uncertain. The CDR3 contains 13 residues. V lost 5 bases and J lost 6, with 14 bases in between. Germline V lookup: CDR1 SGHKS, CDR2 YYEKEE (reference sequence). The CDR3 spells CASSIAASAEAFF. The CDR3, as DNA: TGTGCCAGCAGTATCGCCGCGTCCGCTGAAGCTTTCTTT. Full variable domain (missing parts from reference TRBV5-5 and TRBJ1-1): DAGVTQSPTHLIKTRGQQVTLRCSPISGHKSVSWYQQVLGQGPQFIFQYYEKEERGRGNFPDRFSARQFPNYSSELNVNALLLGDSALYLCASSIAASAEAFFGQGTRLTVV.

The V and J genes are TRBV2 and TRBJ1-4; 9 bases map to TRBD1. Germline trimming cut 6 bases from V and 8 bases from J; bases unmatched to any gene: 16. CDR1 and CDR2 from the germline V gene are SNHLY and FYNNEI. The CDR3 contains 17 residues. The chain's CDR3 is CASSLLPGQGNGEKLFF. CDR3 nucleotide sequence: TGTGCCAGCAGCCTCCTTCCGGGACAGGGCAACGGAGAAAAACTGTTTTTT.

The rearrangement uses TRBV6-6 and TRBJ1-5, with 7 nucleotides matching TRBD1. V dropped 5 bases and J dropped 7; count of bases not matched to a gene: 14. This CDR3 has 16 amino acids. Germline assignment: CDR1 MNHNY and CDR2 SVGAGI (reference sequence). The CDR3 nucleotides read TGTGCCAGCAGTCCCCACCTTGACAGGGTGGACCAGCCCCAGCATTTT. Translating gives CASSPHLDRVDQPQHF.

This chain connects TRBV19 to TRBJ1-2; TRBD1 is a possible D gene (6 bases). The CDR3 is 15 residues long. Germline V gene data show CDR1 as LNHDA and CDR2 as SQIVND (reference sequence). V gave up 2 bases and J gave up 3 bases, with 13 bases separating them. CDR3 sequence (DNA): TGTGCCAGTAGTATATTTAGGGGGACGGACTATGGCTACACCTTC. Protein product: CASSIFRGTDYGYTF.

The V gene is TRBV5-6, the J gene TRBJ1-5, with D unclear. Trimming removed 0 bases at V and 7 bases at J, with 14 bases between. The CDR3 has 15 amino acids. CDR1 SGHDT and CDR2 YYEEEE come from the germline V gene. CDR3 coding DNA: TGTGCCAGCAGCTTGGGAGGGTGGGTGAGCCAGCCCCAGCATTTT. Amino acid sequence: CASSLGGWVSQPQHF.

The rearrangement links TRBV19 to TRBJ2-2; D is unclear. Germline CDR1 and CDR2: LNHDA and SQIVND (reference sequence). This CDR3 region has 13 residues. V was pared by 1 base and J by 4 bases, with 4 bases between. The chain's CDR3 is CASSIGGTGELFF. The DNA of the CDR3 is TGTGCCAGTAGTATAGGTGGCACCGGGGAGCTGTTTTTT.

The V and J genes are TRBV20-1 and TRBJ1-2, with D hard to call. CDR3 size: 11 residues. Germline CDR1 DFQATT, CDR2 SNEGSKA (reference sequence). CDR3 region: CGSGQTFGYTF. The CDR3 DNA follows: TGCGGTTCCGGTCAGACCTTTGGCTACACCTTC.

The chain couples TRBV2 to TRBJ2-3; D perhaps matches TRBD1 (5 bases). CDR1 is SNHLY and CDR2 is FYNNEI in the germline V gene. The CDR3 consists of 13 residues. V gave up 9 bases and J gave up 4 bases, with 14 bases separating them. In nucleotides, the CDR3 is TGTGCCAGTACCAGGGTCACACCAGATACGCAGTATTTT. Translating it yields CASTRVTPDTQYF.

This clone was seen just once. The rearrangement links TRBV25-1 to TRBJ1-4; TRBD1 matches at 8 bases. Germline V gene data show CDR1 as MGHDK and CDR2 as SYGVNS. The CDR3 is made up of 14 amino acids. With V trimmed by 9 bases and J by 4 bases, 7 bases remained unmatched. The DNA of the CDR3 is TGTGCCAGTACAGGGGGTGAAATTAATGAAAAACTGTTTTTT. Its translation: CASTGGEINEKLFF.

This chain uses TRBV6-5 with TRBJ1-2; D gene uncertain. The CDR3 spans 14 residues. Trimming pared 6 bases from V and 0 bases from J, leaving 11 bases between. Germline CDR1 and CDR2: MNHEY and SVGAGI. The CDR3 DNA sequence: TGTGCCAGCAGCCCCGGGGTGACTAACTATGGCTACACCTTC. It is translated as CASSPGVTNYGYTF.